Below, 27 T cell receptor beta chains from the same sample are listed, as sequenced in a study of blood T cell repertoires in COVID-19. The protocol was immunoSEQ multiplex PCR, while the TCRdb copy is restricted to in-frame clones and leaves out a portion. This sample has about 230,000 clones, with 75% to 90% found just once. Sequencing was carried out using peripheral blood. The origin of the receptors is a man aged 25 to 45 with COVID-19, enrolled during active disease.

The chain combines TRBV7-2 with TRBJ1-1; the D gene is possibly TRBD1 (5 bases). This CDR3 spans 16 amino acids. V was pared by 1 base and J by 0 bases, with 12 bases between. The germline CDR1 and CDR2 sequences are SGHTA and FQGNSA. CDR3 DNA sequence: TGTGCCAGCAGCTTAGTGGCAGGGTTCGTGAACACTGAAGCTTTCTTT. As protein: CASSLVAGFVNTEAFF.

The genes are TRBV5-4 and TRBJ2-7; 7 bases are a match to TRBD2. Germline V lookup: CDR1 SGHNT, CDR2 YYREEE (reference sequence). The ends lost 0 bases at V and 1 base at J; junction bases unmatched: 7. The CDR3 contains 16 residues. In DNA, the CDR3 is TGTGCCAGCAGCTTGGGTCGGGACTACAATTCCTACGAGCAGTACTTC. It yields the protein CASSLGRDYNSYEQYF. The entire variable domain, with the rest obtained from reference TRBV5-4 and TRBJ2-7, is as follows: ETGVTQSPTHLIKTRGQQVTLRCSSQSGHNTVSWYQQALGQGPQFIFQYYREEENGRGNFPPRFSGLQFPNYSSELNVNALELDDSALYLCASSLGRDYNSYEQYFGPGTRLTVT.

The gene calls are TRBV7-2 and TRBJ1-2; possible D gene TRBD1, 6 bases. V lost 5 bases to trimming and J lost 4 bases, with 11 bases between them. Per the germline V gene, CDR1 is SGHTA and CDR2 is FQGNSA. This CDR3 comprises 13 residues. For the CDR3, the DNA is TGTGCCAGCAGCCCAGACAGGAGCTATGGCTACACCTTC. Translation: CASSPDRSYGYTF.

V and J are TRBV6-5 and TRBJ1-2; 8 positions match TRBD1. The germline CDR1 and CDR2 sequences are MNHEY and SVGAGI. Trimming at V came to 6 bases and at J to 5 bases, leaving 5 bases not matched to a gene. The CDR3 covers 13 residues. This chain's CDR3 is CASRSDRAYGYTF. DNA for the CDR3: TGTGCCAGCAGATCGGACAGGGCTTATGGCTACACCTTC.

The gene calls are TRBV12-5 and TRBJ1-2; 7 nucleotides align to TRBD1. The CDR3 spans 13 residues. Per the germline V gene, CDR1 is LGHNT and CDR2 is FRNRAP. The ends lost 1 base at V and 8 bases at J; junction bases unmatched: 4. CDR3 sequence reads: CASGLAQGDGYTF. CDR3 DNA sequence: TGTGCTAGTGGTTTGGCCCAGGGGGACGGCTACACCTTC.

The rearrangement joins TRBV12-1 to TRBJ1-2. TRBV12-1 is a pseudogene locus. CDR3 length: 15 residues. For the CDR3, the DNA is TGTGCCAGCAGTCGAGAAGTATTCCCGAACTATGGCTACACCTTC. As protein: CASSREVFPNYGYTF.

The chain is built from TRBV19 and TRBJ2-7, with TRBD2 as a possible D gene (5 bases). V was trimmed by 8 bases and J by 2 bases, leaving 19 bases between them. CDR1 is LNHDA, CDR2 SQIVND, per germline (reference sequence). CDR3 size: 15 residues. The CDR3 loop is CASSLGVRGPYEQYF. DNA for the CDR3: TGTGCCAGTTCTCTCGGGGTCCGCGGCCCCTACGAGCAGTACTTC.

The rearrangement links TRBV3-1 (or the pseudogene TRBV3-2) to TRBJ1-2, with D unclear. V lost 1 base and J lost 3, with 18 bases in between. There are 17 residues in the CDR3. Looked up from germline, CDR1 is LGHDT and CDR2 is YNNKEL (reference sequence). The CDR3 bases are TGTGCCAGCAGCCAAGTCGCGTCCCAGCGGATTTACTATGGCTACACCTTC. It encodes CASSQVASQRIYYGYTF.

The rearrangement uses TRBV7-9 and TRBJ2-7, with a weak D call TRBD1 (6 bases). The CDR3 spans 12 residues. V was pared by 2 bases and J by 5 bases, with 7 bases between. Germline V gene sequence: CDR1 SEHNR, CDR2 FQNEAQ (reference sequence). CDR3 sequence reads: CASSLTGHEQYF. CDR3 in DNA: TGTGCCAGCAGCTTAACAGGGCACGAGCAGTACTTC.

This chain uses TRBV5-1 with TRBJ1-1, with D possibly matching TRBD1 (5 bases). The CDR3 spans 14 residues. In germline, CDR1 is SGHRS, CDR2 YFSETQ. Trimming pared 4 bases from V and 0 bases from J, leaving 10 bases between. The CDR3 DNA sequence: TGCGCCAGCAGCGACCAGGGCCTGAACACTGAAGCTTTCTTT. It translates to CASSDQGLNTEAFF.

This rearrangement joins TRBV23-1 to TRBJ2-3; a possible D gene is TRBD1 (5 bases). TRBV23-1 qualifies as an ORF whose function is uncertain. This CDR3 comprises 15 residues. V was cut by 4 bases and J by 2 bases, with 13 bases left in between. CDR3 in DNA: TGCGCCAGCAGTCCCATCAGGGCCCTCACAGATACGCAGTATTTT. Its translation is CASSPIRALTDTQYF.

V is TRBV10-3 and J is TRBJ2-7, with 7 nucleotides matching TRBD1. The V and J ends lost 7 bases and 2 bases, in that order; junction bases with no gene match: 11. Germline loops: CDR1 ENHRY, CDR2 SYGVKD. This CDR3 has 15 amino acids. The CDR3 here is CAIKITGTATYEQYF. CDR3 DNA: TGTGCCATCAAGATCACCGGGACAGCTACCTACGAGCAGTACTTC.

The rearrangement links TRBV7-3 to TRBJ1-2; 8 bases agree with TRBD1. The CDR3 contains 18 residues. Germline V gives CDR1 SGHTA, CDR2 FQGTGA. V lost 5 bases, J lost 8 bases, and 22 bases stayed unmatched. This CDR3 reads CASSPIGGQEVPWGGYTF. Here the CDR3 DNA reads TGTGCCAGCAGCCCTATAGGGGGACAGGAAGTCCCCTGGGGAGGCTACACCTTC.

This clone was picked up a small number of times. V gene TRBV7-9 combines with J gene TRBJ1-1; perhaps TRBD1 as D (6 bases). CDR3 length: 19 residues. The germline V gene encodes CDR1 SEHNR and CDR2 FQNEAQ (reference sequence). V shed 1 base and J shed 0 bases, with 21 bases lying between them. The CDR3 sequence: CASSLGPDRATNMNTEAFF. CDR3 DNA sequence: TGTGCCAGCAGCTTAGGCCCGGACAGAGCCACGAATATGAACACTGAAGCTTTCTTT.

The rearrangement joins TRBV6-5 to TRBJ1-2; 9 bases agree with TRBD1. Trimming cost V 6 bases and J 6 bases; bases outside gene matches: 5. The CDR3 totals 13 residues. Germline CDR1 reads MNHEY; CDR2 reads SVGAGI. CDR3 nucleotides: TGTGCCAGCAGCCGGGACAGGGTGGATGGCTACACCTTC. Protein product: CASSRDRVDGYTF.

This clone was seen more than once but under ten times. V is TRBV10-3 and J is TRBJ1-6; D perhaps matches TRBD1 (6 bases). V lost 6 bases and J 7 bases, leaving 13 bases between the germline ends. The CDR3 consists of 14 residues. Germline V gives CDR1 ENHRY, CDR2 SYGVKD. The CDR3 bases are TGTGCCATCAGCGTCGACAGGAGCAATTCACCCCTCCACTTT. It yields the protein CAISVDRSNSPLHF.

V is TRBV7-2 and J is TRBJ1-2; D possibly corresponds to TRBD1 (6 bases). CDR1 SGHTA and CDR2 FQGNSA come from the germline V gene. With 2 bases removed from V and 2 bases from J, the gap between germline ends came to 15 bases. This CDR3 is built from 16 residues. The CDR3 protein is CASSLNPPQGNYGYTF. The CDR3, as DNA: TGTGCCAGCAGCTTAAACCCCCCTCAGGGGAACTATGGCTACACCTTC.

The chain recombines TRBV7-8 with TRBJ1-5; D perhaps matches TRBD1 (5 bases). V was clipped by 2 bases and J by 4 bases, with 21 bases between them. Per germline, CDR1 SGHVS and CDR2 FQNEAQ. The CDR3 has 18 amino acids. The CDR3 loop is CASSLHFPGPGMNQPQHF. The CDR3 DNA reads TGTGCCAGCAGCTTACATTTCCCTGGGCCAGGGATGAATCAGCCCCAGCATTTT. Combining the CDR3 with reference TRBV7-8 and TRBJ1-5 gives the whole variable domain GAGVSQSPRYKVAKRGQDVALRCDPISGHVSLFWYQQALGQGPEFLTYFQNEAQLDKSGLPSDRFFAERPEGSVSTLKIQRTQQEDSAVYLCASSLHFPGPGMNQPQHFGDGTRLSIL.

V and J are TRBV5-1 and TRBJ1-5; D not resolved. The CDR3 spans 13 residues. The germline CDR1 and CDR2 sequences are SGHRS and YFSETQ. The V gene lost 4 bases and the J gene lost 4 bases, with 9 bases spanning the gap. CDR3 loop: CASSLTLNQPQHF. The CDR3 region has the DNA TGCGCCAGCAGCCTGACATTGAATCAGCCCCAGCATTTT. Filled out from reference TRBV5-1 and TRBJ1-5, the complete variable domain reads KAGVTQTPRYLIKTRGQQVTLSCSPISGHRSVSWYQQTPGQGLQFLFEYFSETQRNKGNFPGRFSGRQFSNSRSEMNVSTLELGDSALYLCASSLTLNQPQHFGDGTRLSIL.

This clone was recorded only once. The chain has TRBV19 and TRBJ1-1; D is possibly TRBD1 (5 bases). Germline CDR1 LNHDA, CDR2 SQIVND (reference sequence). Trimming left V 1 base short and J 11 bases short, with 17 bases between. The CDR3 spans 14 residues. Here the CDR3 reads CASSIGGGVGWAFF. Here the CDR3 DNA reads TGTGCCAGTAGTATAGGGGGGGGTGTCGGATGGGCTTTCTTT.

The gene calls are TRBV5-6 and TRBJ1-1; 9 positions match TRBD1. Trimming cost V 1 base and J 4 bases; bases outside gene matches: 5. The V gene's germline CDR1 is SGHDT and CDR2 YYEEEE. This CDR3 region has 15 residues. The CDR3 sequence is CASSLWDRETTEAFF. CDR3 DNA: TGTGCCAGCAGCTTGTGGGACAGGGAGACCACTGAAGCTTTCTTT.

This chain joins TRBV5-1 and TRBJ2-2, with 8 nucleotides matching TRBD2. V lost 5 bases, J lost 0 bases, and 9 bases stayed unmatched. CDR1 is SGHRS, CDR2 YFSETQ, per germline. The CDR3 extends over 17 amino acids. The CDR3 sequence is CASSLSRRGANTGELFF. The CDR3 nucleotides read TGCGCCAGCAGTTTATCTAGGCGGGGGGCGAACACCGGGGAGCTGTTTTTT. Full variable domain (remainder filled in from reference TRBV5-1 and TRBJ2-2): KAGVTQTPRYLIKTRGQQVTLSCSPISGHRSVSWYQQTPGQGLQFLFEYFSETQRNKGNFPGRFSGRQFSNSRSEMNVSTLELGDSALYLCASSLSRRGANTGELFFGEGSRLTVL.

The V gene is TRBV5-4, the J gene TRBJ1-1; D ambiguous. Trimming stripped 3 bases from V and 4 bases from J, with 7 bases between. Germline CDR1 and CDR2: SGHNT and YYREEE (reference sequence). The CDR3 contains 12 residues. The CDR3 nucleotides are TGTGCCAGCAGCTCACCGGGCACTGAAGCTTTCTTT. Protein sequence: CASSSPGTEAFF. Filled out from reference TRBV5-4 and TRBJ1-1, the complete variable domain reads ETGVTQSPTHLIKTRGQQVTLRCSSQSGHNTVSWYQQALGQGPQFIFQYYREEENGRGNFPPRFSGLQFPNYSSELNVNALELDDSALYLCASSSPGTEAFFGQGTRLTVV.

In nucleotides, the CDR3 is TGTGCCAGCAGTTATCATCGGGGTTCACCCCTCCACTTT. Amino acids: CASSYHRGSPLHF. The chain combines TRBV27 with TRBJ1-6; D unresolved. Trimming stripped 4 bases from V and 9 bases from J, with 10 bases between. The CDR3 length is 13 residues. From germline, CDR1 is MNHEY and CDR2 SMNVEV (reference sequence).

The chain carries TRBV12-5 and TRBJ1-2, with a tentative D call TRBD1 (6 bases). The CDR3 is 11 amino acids. V was cut by 5 bases and J by 13 bases, with 14 bases left in between. Germline V gene lookup returns CDR1 LGHNT and CDR2 FRNRAP. The DNA of the CDR3 is TGTGCTAGTGGTACAAACAGGGAAAGCACCTTC. Its translation: CASGTNRESTF.

V and J are TRBV30 and TRBJ1-2, with TRBD1 matching over 7 bases. The CDR3 is 13 amino acids. Germline V gives CDR1 GTSNPN, CDR2 SVGIG (reference sequence). With 2 bases clipped from V and 2 bases from J, the junction kept 2 bases outside the gene matches. The CDR3 loop is CAWSPGGNYGYTF. CDR3 sequence (DNA): TGTGCCTGGAGTCCAGGGGGGAACTATGGCTACACCTTC.

J is TRBJ2-3 and V is TRBV10-1; 11 positions agree with TRBD2. Germline loops: CDR1 WNHNN, CDR2 SYGVQD (reference sequence). V lost 6 bases, J lost 11 bases, and 13 bases stayed unmatched. The CDR3 is 15 residues long. CDR3 protein: CASSHTSGRIALQYF. In nucleotides, the CDR3 is TGCGCCAGCAGCCACACTAGCGGGAGAATCGCGTTGCAGTATTTT.